Presented here are 23 T cell receptor beta chains from one specimen sequenced in a study of blood T cells in healthy people across ages. Primed by a sample-barcoded 5' primer and a J-beta primer mix, a second PCR proceeded for roughly 6 to 12 cycles. Via MiXCR, TCRdb re-called the 5' RACE reads, giving one row per CDR3 protein. The repertoire holds 920,000 or so distinct CDR3 sequences, with 35% to 55% as singletons. Specimen: blood. These receptors were obtained from a woman in her fifties or sixties in good health.

Here the CDR3 DNA reads TGTGCCAGCAGTGCCGTCCGCACAGATACGCAGTATTTT. It specifies CASSAVRTDTQYF. This chain connects TRBV2 to TRBJ2-3; D remains ambiguous. The V end lost 4 bases, the J end lost 1 base, and 6 bases lay between the germline ends. From germline, CDR1 is SNHLY and CDR2 FYNNEI. The CDR3 spans 13 residues.

The chain uses TRBV6-2 or TRBV6-3 and TRBJ2-7, with a tentative D call TRBD2 (6 bases). The germline gives CDR1 MNHEY, CDR2 SVGEGT. V was trimmed by 5 bases and J by 5 bases, leaving 16 bases between them. This CDR3 comprises 14 residues. The CDR3 region is CASSAGLWGDEQYF. Written as DNA, the CDR3 is TGTGCCAGCAGTGCGGGACTCTGGGGGGACGAGCAGTACTTC.

The genes are TRBV24-1 and TRBJ2-1; D remains ambiguous. V lost 7 bases and J 5 bases, leaving 5 bases between the germline ends. CDR3 length: 11 residues. The germline V gene has CDR1 KGHDR and CDR2 SFDVKD. In DNA, the CDR3 is TGTGCCACCAGCGATGACAATGAGCAGTTCTTC. Amino acids: CATSDDNEQFF.

This chain links TRBV2 with TRBJ1-2, with 7 bases lining up with TRBD1. The length of the CDR3 is 15 residues. The ends lost 6 bases at V and 5 bases at J; junction bases unmatched: 12. Looked up from germline, CDR1 is SNHLY and CDR2 is FYNNEI. The CDR3 reads CASRATGVSLYGYTF. In nucleotides, the CDR3 is TGTGCCAGCAGGGCTACAGGGGTCTCACTGTATGGCTACACCTTC.

V usage is TRBV20-1 and J usage is TRBJ2-5; either TRBD1 or TRBD2 may fit D (5 bases each). Deletions cut 3 bases from V and 4 bases from J, with 15 bases between. CDR1 DFQATT and CDR2 SNEGSKA come from the germline V gene (reference sequence). The CDR3 contains 14 residues. The CDR3 spells CSASRAGTGETQYF. The DNA for the CDR3 is TGCAGTGCTAGCCGGGCAGGGACGGGAGAGACCCAGTACTTC.

Remarks on this clonotype: This could be a read error, since a much larger clone is one nucleotide away. The chain uses TRBV20-1 and TRBJ2-5, with TRBD2 matching 8 bases. The CDR3 runs to 14 residues. CDR1 and CDR2 from the germline V gene are DFQATT and SNEGSKA (reference sequence). The V segment lost 5 bases and the J segment 11 bases; nucleotides outside the gene matches: 16. As DNA, the CDR3 is TGCAGTGCTCCGGGGGGGGAGATAGGGAATGAGCAGTACTTC. The encoded protein is CSAPGGEIGNEQYF.

V usage is TRBV7-9 and J usage is TRBJ2-1; the match to TRBD2 covers 9 bases. Losses at the gene ends were 5 bases for V and 5 bases for J; bases not matched to a gene: 7. This CDR3 comprises 15 residues. From germline, CDR1 is SEHNR and CDR2 FQNEAQ (reference sequence). DNA of the CDR3: TGTGCCAGCAGCCAAAGGACTAGCGCAGACAATGAGCAGTTCTTC. It encodes CASSQRTSADNEQFF.

The chain has TRBV10-3 and TRBJ2-5; D uncertain. The V end was cut by 4 bases, the J end by 2 bases, with 8 bases between. The CDR3 consists of 13 residues. CDR1 is ENHRY, CDR2 SYGVKD, per germline. This chain's CDR3 is CAISGSRQETQYF. The CDR3 DNA sequence: TGTGCCATCAGTGGGTCACGGCAAGAGACCCAGTACTTC.

There are a few counts of this clonotype. The V call is TRBV29-1, the J call TRBJ2-3, with no clear D. Germline V gene sequence: CDR1 SQVTM, CDR2 ANQGSEA. The CDR3 totals 13 residues. V lost 5 bases and J lost 0, with 9 bases in between. CDR3 amino acids: CSVPSPSTDTQYF. As DNA, the CDR3 is TGCAGCGTTCCCAGTCCTAGCACAGATACGCAGTATTTT.

This clonotype appeared a few times. The rearrangement links TRBV24-1 to TRBJ2-1; 9 positions agree with TRBD2. The CDR3 sequence is 14 residues long. Germline V lookup: CDR1 KGHDR, CDR2 SFDVKD. V lost 5 bases, J lost 4 bases, and 2 bases stayed unmatched. DNA of the CDR3: TGTGCCACCAGTGTGCGGGAGGGGTACAATGAGCAGTTCTTC. Its protein product is CATSVREGYNEQFF.

This chain connects TRBV28 to TRBJ2-3; perhaps TRBD1 as D (5 bases). CDR3 size: 13 residues. Germline assignment: CDR1 MDHEN and CDR2 SYDVKM. Trimming cost V 11 bases and J 2 bases, with 14 bases left between them. The CDR3 is CAVMSRDTDTQYF. The CDR3 DNA follows: TGTGCCGTAATGTCCAGGGACACAGATACGCAGTATTTT.

In its sample, this clonotype was seen many times. The CDR3 DNA is TGTGCCATCAGTGCAGGCAGGGGGCAGGATGAAAAACTGTTTTTT. Protein: CAISAGRGQDEKLFF. V and J are TRBV10-3 and TRBJ1-4; the match to TRBD1 covers 8 bases. The CDR3 has 15 residues. The trim removed 4 bases at V and 6 bases at J, leaving 7 bases unmatched. Germline V CDR1 and CDR2: ENHRY, SYGVKD.

This clonotype was found a few times. J is TRBJ2-3 and V is TRBV20-1; TRBD2 aligns across 9 bases. This CDR3 comprises 13 residues. V trimming: 6 bases; J trimming: 5 bases; junction bases outside the gene matches: 6. Germline V lookup: CDR1 DFQATT, CDR2 SNEGSKA (reference sequence). In nucleotides, the CDR3 is TGCAGTGCCATAGCGGGAGAGGTAGATACGCAGTATTTT. Its translation: CSAIAGEVDTQYF.

This sequence joins TRBV7-9 and TRBJ2-7, with a weak D call TRBD2 (5 bases). Looked up from germline, CDR1 is SEHNR and CDR2 is FQNEAQ (reference sequence). V lost 10 bases and J 3 bases, leaving 16 bases between the germline ends. This CDR3 region has 13 residues. In DNA form, the CDR3 reads TGTGCCATAGCGATTAATGCGGGCTACGAGCAGTACTTC. This encodes CAIAINAGYEQYF.

Concerning this clonotype itself: This clone may be a read error of a much larger clone one base away. This rearrangement joins TRBV5-1 to TRBJ2-3; possible D gene TRBD1, 5 bases. Germline values: CDR1 SGHRS, CDR2 YFSETQ. V was cut by 4 bases and J by 4 bases, with 13 bases left in between. CDR3 length: 14 residues. The DNA for the CDR3 is TGCGCCAGCAGCGTGACAGACCCTGCAGATACGCAGTATTTT. Its protein is CASSVTDPADTQYF.

V and J are TRBV6-5 and TRBJ2-7, with 10 positions matching TRBD2. TRBJ2-5 explains the end of the DNA better; the J call may be wrong. The CDR3 loop spans 16 amino acids. Germline CDR1 reads MNHEY; CDR2 reads SVGAGI. The CDR3 protein is CASSYSASGRQGTQYF. For the CDR3, the DNA is TGTGCCAGCAGTTACTCGGCTAGCGGGAGACAGGGGACCCAGTACTTC.

CDR3 region: CASSSSLAGVRSEQYF. Here the CDR3 DNA reads TGTGCCAGCAGCTCCTCTTTAGCGGGAGTAAGGAGTGAGCAGTACTTC. The chain carries TRBV7-2 and TRBJ2-5, with 9 bases lining up with TRBD2. The length of the CDR3 is 16 residues. J lost 11 bases, V lost 4 bases, and 17 bases had no gene match. CDR1 and CDR2 (germline): SGHTA, FQGNSA.

The chain employs TRBV30 and TRBJ2-1; D unclear. V lost 1 base, J lost 8 bases, and 12 bases lay in between. CDR1 is GTSNPN and CDR2 is SVGIG in the germline V gene (reference sequence). CDR3 length equals 13 residues. CDR3 nucleotide sequence: TGTGCCTGGAGTGGGTATGAAGGTTATGAGCAGTTCTTC. As protein: CAWSGYEGYEQFF. The full variable domain, completed using reference TRBV30 and TRBJ2-1, is SQTIHQWPATLVQPVGSPLSLECTVEGTSNPNLYWYRQAAGRGLQLLFYSVGIGQISSEVPQNLSASRPQDRQFILSSKKLLLSDSGFYLCAWSGYEGYEQFFGPGTRLTVL.

This clonotype has ten or more counts. This chain uses TRBV10-3 with TRBJ2-7, with 8 bases fitting TRBD1. Germline values: CDR1 ENHRY, CDR2 SYGVKD. This CDR3 comprises 13 residues. The V segment lost 3 bases and the J segment 2 bases; nucleotides outside the gene matches: 0. The CDR3 DNA sequence: TGTGCCATCAGTGAACAGGGGGCCTACGAGCAGTACTTC. Amino acid sequence: CAISEQGAYEQYF.

The genes are TRBV12-3 or TRBV12-4 and TRBJ2-2; a weak D match, TRBD1 (5 bases). The CDR3 is made up of 15 amino acids. V lost 6 bases and J lost 3, with 14 bases in between. CDR3 DNA sequence: TGTGCCAGCAGCCCCGTCCTAGGGGACACCGGGGAGCTGTTTTTT. Amino acids: CASSPVLGDTGELFF.

This chain links TRBV6-6 with TRBJ2-1; D is perhaps TRBD2 (5 bases). The CDR3 is 14 amino acids. Trimming left V 6 bases short and J 5 bases short, with 14 bases between. Germline-derived CDR1 and CDR2 are MNHNY and SVGAGI (reference sequence). Here the CDR3 DNA reads TGTGCCAGCAGCCTGAATGTCGGGGACAATGAGCAGTTCTTC. Its translation: CASSLNVGDNEQFF.

The genes are TRBV3-1 and TRBJ2-3; 9 bases are shared with TRBD2. This CDR3 spans 16 amino acids. V lost 4 bases and J lost 6; bases outside the gene matches: 11. From germline, CDR1 is LGHDT and CDR2 YNNKEL (reference sequence). The CDR3 coding sequence is TGTGCCAGCAGCCCCTCCATAGCGGGAGTTGGTGATACGCAGTATTTT. This sequence encodes CASSPSIAGVGDTQYF.

The chain employs TRBV6-2 or TRBV6-3 and TRBJ2-7; D tentatively fits TRBD1 or TRBD2 (5 bases each). The V gene lost 5 bases and the J gene lost 4 bases, with 15 bases spanning the gap. Germline loops: CDR1 MNHEY, CDR2 SVGEGT. The CDR3 has 14 residues. CDR3 in amino acids: CASSKGTGKYEQYF. CDR3 coding DNA: TGTGCCAGCAGTAAGGGGACCGGGAAGTACGAGCAGTACTTC.